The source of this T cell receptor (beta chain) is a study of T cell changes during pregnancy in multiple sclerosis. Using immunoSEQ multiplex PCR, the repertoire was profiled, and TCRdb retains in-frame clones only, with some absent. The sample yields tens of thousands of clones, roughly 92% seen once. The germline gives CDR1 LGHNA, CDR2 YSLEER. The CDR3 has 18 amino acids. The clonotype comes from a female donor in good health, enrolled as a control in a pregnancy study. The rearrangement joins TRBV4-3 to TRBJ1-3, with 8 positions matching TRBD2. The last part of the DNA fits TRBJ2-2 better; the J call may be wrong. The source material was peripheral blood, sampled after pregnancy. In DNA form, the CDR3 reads TGCGCCAGCAGCCAGTCTCCGGGACTAGAAACGAACACCGGGGAGCTGTTTTTT. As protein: CASSQSPGLETNTGELFF.